This passage covers 10 T cell receptor beta chains from one sample sequenced in a study of low-dose radiotherapy and immunotherapy resistance in tumors. First-strand cDNA relied on TRAV- and TRBV-specific primers spanning alpha and beta chains. The authors amplified TCRs for 20 to 25 PCR cycles with a constant-region primer and a V-primer adapter. TCRdb reanalysed the reads using MiXCR and keeps one entry per CDR3 protein. The sample includes approximately 18,000 distinct CDR3 sequences, less than 85% of them seen just once. The receptors derive from a human donor with advanced metastatic prostate, ovarian, gallbladder or colorectal cancer (not recorded which). This table probably holds off-target reads from a library built for another chain.

This clonotype was seen a few times. The chain has TRBV6-1 and TRBJ2-1, with D possibly matching TRBD2 (7 bases). Germline V gene data show CDR1 as MNHNS and CDR2 as SASEGT. Trimming removed 5 bases at V and 2 bases at J, with 13 bases between. The CDR3 sequence is 15 residues long. CDR3 sequence (DNA): TGTGCCAGCAGTAGGGAGGGGGGCACCTACAATGAGCAGTTCTTC. Protein: CASSREGGTYNEQFF.

The chain links TRBV5-5 to TRBJ1-1; D gene unclear. The CDR3 has 16 amino acids. CDR1 is SGHKS, CDR2 YYEKEE, per germline (reference sequence). V lost 4 bases, J lost 4 bases, and 20 bases lay in between. The CDR3 loop reads CASSTGPGGRPTEAFF. The DNA for the CDR3 is TGTGCCAGCAGCACCGGCCCCGGAGGGAGGCCCACTGAAGCTTTCTTT.

This clonotype was found a few times. The CDR3 is CASSYSADTGYTF. The CDR3 DNA sequence: TGTGCCAGCAGTTACTCGGCAGACACTGGCTACACCTTC. The chain carries TRBV6-2 or TRBV6-3 and TRBJ1-2; no reliable D call. The CDR3 extends over 13 amino acids. Trimming removed 0 bases from V and 7 bases from J, with 9 bases in between. Germline V gene sequence: CDR1 MNHEY, CDR2 SVGEGT.

The chain couples TRBV6-8 to TRBJ2-1; 10 nucleotides agree with TRBD1. Germline values: CDR1 MNHGY, CDR2 SAAAGT. Trimming took 5 bases from V and 6 from J; bases not matched to a gene: 7. This CDR3 is 15 amino acids long. The CDR3 loop is CASSGRDRGINEQFF. CDR3 bases: TGTGCCAGCAGTGGAAGGGACAGGGGAATCAATGAGCAGTTCTTC.

The chain is built from TRBV11-2 and TRBJ2-4; the D is unclear. In germline, CDR1 is SGHAT, CDR2 FQNNGV. The CDR3 extends over 15 amino acids. Trimming shortened V by 5 bases and J by 9 bases, and 20 bases separated the two germline ends. The CDR3 DNA reads TGTGCCAGCAGCGGTCTGAAACAGAATCCTAGCATTCAGTACTTC. As protein: CASSGLKQNPSIQYF.

The V and J genes are TRBV15 and TRBJ2-4; TRBD2 matches at 9 bases. CDR1 is LNHNV and CDR2 is YYDKDF in the germline V gene (reference sequence). The CDR3 consists of 17 residues. V was clipped by 3 bases and J by 4 bases; unmatched bases: 10. The DNA of the CDR3 is TGTGCCACCAGCAGCGAAAAGGGACTAGCTCCAAAAAACATTCAGTACTTC. Encoded protein: CATSSEKGLAPKNIQYF.

V and J are TRBV5-1 and TRBJ2-7, with D possibly called TRBD1 or TRBD2 (5 bases each). V shed 0 bases and J shed 5 bases, with 12 bases lying between them. Germline V gives CDR1 SGHRS, CDR2 YFSETQ. The CDR3 is 14 amino acids. Written as DNA, the CDR3 is TGCGCCAGCAGCTTGGACGGCCAGGGAGACGAGCAGTACTTC. Its protein product is CASSLDGQGDEQYF.

This chain links TRBV12-3 or TRBV12-4 with TRBJ1-5, with D possibly being TRBD1 (5 bases). CDR3 length equals 12 residues. Trimming took 4 bases from V and 4 from J, leaving 5 bases between them. CDR3 sequence (DNA): TGTGCCAGCAGTTGGGGGAATCAGCCCCAGCATTTT. Translation: CASSWGNQPQHF.

The chain has TRBV30 and TRBJ2-7, with 9 nucleotides matching TRBD1. The CDR3 is 14 residues long. Trimming at V came to 2 bases and at J to 1 base, leaving 3 bases not matched to a gene. The V gene's germline CDR1 is GTSNPN and CDR2 SVGIG (reference sequence). The CDR3 sequence: CAWSPGTGSYEQYF. The CDR3 DNA reads TGTGCCTGGAGTCCCGGGACAGGGTCCTACGAGCAGTACTTC.

The CDR3 here is CASSLRVGGTEAFF. The CDR3 DNA reads TGTGCCAGCAGCTTGAGGGTGGGTGGCACTGAAGCTTTCTTT. V and J are TRBV7-2 and TRBJ1-1, with D unresolved. CDR3 size: 14 residues. Germline assignment: CDR1 SGHTA and CDR2 FQGNSA. V lost 3 bases and J 4 bases, leaving 12 bases between the germline ends.